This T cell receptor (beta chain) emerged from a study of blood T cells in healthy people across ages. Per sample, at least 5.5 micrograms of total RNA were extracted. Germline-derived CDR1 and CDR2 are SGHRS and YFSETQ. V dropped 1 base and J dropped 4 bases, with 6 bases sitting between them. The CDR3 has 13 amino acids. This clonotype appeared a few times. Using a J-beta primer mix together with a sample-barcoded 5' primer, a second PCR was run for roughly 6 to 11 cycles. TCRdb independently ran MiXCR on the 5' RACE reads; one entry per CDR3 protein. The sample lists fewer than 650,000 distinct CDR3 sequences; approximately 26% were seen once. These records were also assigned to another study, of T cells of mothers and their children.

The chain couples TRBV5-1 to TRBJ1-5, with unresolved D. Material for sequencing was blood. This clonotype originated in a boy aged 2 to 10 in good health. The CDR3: CASSLWGNQPQHF. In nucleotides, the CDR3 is TGCGCCAGCAGCTTGTGGGGTAATCAGCCCCAGCATTTT.